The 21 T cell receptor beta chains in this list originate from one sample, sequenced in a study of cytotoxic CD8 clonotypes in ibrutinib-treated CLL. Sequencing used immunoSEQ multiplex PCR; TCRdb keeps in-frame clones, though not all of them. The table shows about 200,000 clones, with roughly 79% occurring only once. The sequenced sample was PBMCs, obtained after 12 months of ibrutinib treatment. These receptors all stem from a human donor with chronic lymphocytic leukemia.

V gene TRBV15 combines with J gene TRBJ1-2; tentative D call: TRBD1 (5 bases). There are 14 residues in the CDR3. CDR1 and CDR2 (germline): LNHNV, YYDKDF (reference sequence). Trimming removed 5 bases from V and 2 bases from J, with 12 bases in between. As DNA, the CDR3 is TGTGCCACCAGCCCAGGGCTAGAAAACTATGGCTACACCTTC. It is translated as CATSPGLENYGYTF. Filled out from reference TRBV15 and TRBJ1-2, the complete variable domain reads DAMVIQNPRYQVTQFGKPVTLSCSQTLNHNVMYWYQQKSSQAPKLLFHYYDKDFNNEADTPDNFQSRRPNTSFCFLDIRSPGLGDTAMYLCATSPGLENYGYTFGSGTRLTVV.

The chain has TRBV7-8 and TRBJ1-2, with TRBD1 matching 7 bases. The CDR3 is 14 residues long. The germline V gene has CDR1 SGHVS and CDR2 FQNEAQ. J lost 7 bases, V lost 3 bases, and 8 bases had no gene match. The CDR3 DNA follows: TGTGCCAGCAGCTTCCAGGGGGAAACGGGTGGCTACACCTTC. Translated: CASSFQGETGGYTF.

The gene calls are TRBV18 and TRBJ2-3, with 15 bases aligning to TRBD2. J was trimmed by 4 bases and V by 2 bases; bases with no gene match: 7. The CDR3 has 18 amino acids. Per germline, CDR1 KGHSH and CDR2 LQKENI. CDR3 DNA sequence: TGTGCCAGCTCACCAAGGACTAGCGGGGGGGCGGCGTCAGATACGCAGTATTTT. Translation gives CASSPRTSGGAASDTQYF.

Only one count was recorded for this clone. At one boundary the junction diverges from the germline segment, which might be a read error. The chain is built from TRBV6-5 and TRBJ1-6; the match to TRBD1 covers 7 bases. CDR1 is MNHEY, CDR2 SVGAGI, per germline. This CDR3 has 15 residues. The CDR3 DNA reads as TGTGCCAGCAGAGCCGGTACAGGGGTTAATCCACCCCTCCACTTT. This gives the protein CASRAGTGVNPPLHF.

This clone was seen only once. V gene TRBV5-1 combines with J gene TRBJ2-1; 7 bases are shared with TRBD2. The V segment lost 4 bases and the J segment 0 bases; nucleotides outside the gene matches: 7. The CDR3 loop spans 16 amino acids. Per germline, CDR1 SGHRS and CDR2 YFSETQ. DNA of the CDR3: TGCGCCAGCAGCCCGAGCGGGGCGATCTCCTACAATGAGCAGTTCTTC. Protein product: CASSPSGAISYNEQFF.

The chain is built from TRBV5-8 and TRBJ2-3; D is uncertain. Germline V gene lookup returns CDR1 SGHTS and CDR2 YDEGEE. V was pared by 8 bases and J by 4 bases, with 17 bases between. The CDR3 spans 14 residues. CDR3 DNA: TGTGCCAGTAAGCAGTGGTCGGTCTCAGATACGCAGTATTTT. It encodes CASKQWSVSDTQYF.

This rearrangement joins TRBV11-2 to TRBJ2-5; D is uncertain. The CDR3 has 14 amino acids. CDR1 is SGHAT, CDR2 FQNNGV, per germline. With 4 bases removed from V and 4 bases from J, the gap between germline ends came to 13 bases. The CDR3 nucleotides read TGTGCCAGCAGCTCCTTTAGGGAAAGAGAGACCCAGTACTTC. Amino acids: CASSSFRERETQYF.

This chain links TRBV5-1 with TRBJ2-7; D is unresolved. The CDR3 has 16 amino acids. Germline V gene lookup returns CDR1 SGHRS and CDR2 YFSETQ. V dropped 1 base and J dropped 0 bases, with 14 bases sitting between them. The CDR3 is CASSLLGSLSSYEQYF. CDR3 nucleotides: TGCGCCAGCAGCTTGTTGGGGTCACTAAGCTCCTACGAGCAGTACTTC.

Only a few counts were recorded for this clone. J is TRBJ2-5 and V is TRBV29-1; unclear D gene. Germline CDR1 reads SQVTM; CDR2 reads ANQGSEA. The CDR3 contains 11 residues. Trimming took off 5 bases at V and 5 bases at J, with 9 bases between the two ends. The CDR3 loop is CSVPGGETQYF. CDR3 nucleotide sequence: TGCAGCGTTCCGGGTGGGGAGACCCAGTACTTC.

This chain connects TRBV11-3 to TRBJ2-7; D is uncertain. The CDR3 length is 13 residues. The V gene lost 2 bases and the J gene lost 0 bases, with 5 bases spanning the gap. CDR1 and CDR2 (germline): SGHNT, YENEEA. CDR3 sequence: CASSLRSSYEQYF. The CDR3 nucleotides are TGTGCCAGCAGCTTAAGGTCCTCCTACGAGCAGTACTTC.

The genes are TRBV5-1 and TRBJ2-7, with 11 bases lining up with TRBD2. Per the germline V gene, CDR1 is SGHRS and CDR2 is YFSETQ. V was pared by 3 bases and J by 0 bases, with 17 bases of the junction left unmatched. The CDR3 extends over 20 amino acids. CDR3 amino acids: CASSSTYARTSGLGSYEQYF. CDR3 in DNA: TGCGCCAGCAGCTCGACCTACGCCAGGACTAGCGGGTTAGGCTCCTACGAGCAGTACTTC.

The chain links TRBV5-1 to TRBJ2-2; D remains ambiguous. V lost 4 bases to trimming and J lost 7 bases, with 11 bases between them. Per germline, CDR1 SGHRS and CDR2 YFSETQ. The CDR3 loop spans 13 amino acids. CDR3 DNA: TGCGCCAGCAGCCTACCCATTGGCGGGGAGCTGTTTTTT. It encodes CASSLPIGGELFF.

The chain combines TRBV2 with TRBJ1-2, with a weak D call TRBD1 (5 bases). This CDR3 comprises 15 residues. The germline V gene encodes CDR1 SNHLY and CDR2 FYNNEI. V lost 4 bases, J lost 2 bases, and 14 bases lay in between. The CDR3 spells CASSGLWGPNYGYTF. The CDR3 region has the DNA TGTGCCAGCAGTGGGCTGTGGGGCCCCAACTATGGCTACACCTTC.

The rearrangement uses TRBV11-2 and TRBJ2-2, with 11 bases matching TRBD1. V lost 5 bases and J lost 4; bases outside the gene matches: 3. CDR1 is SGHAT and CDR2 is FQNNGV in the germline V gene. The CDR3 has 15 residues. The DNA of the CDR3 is TGTGCCAGCAGCCGGACAGGGGGCAGCACCGGGGAGCTGTTTTTT. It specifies CASSRTGGSTGELFF.

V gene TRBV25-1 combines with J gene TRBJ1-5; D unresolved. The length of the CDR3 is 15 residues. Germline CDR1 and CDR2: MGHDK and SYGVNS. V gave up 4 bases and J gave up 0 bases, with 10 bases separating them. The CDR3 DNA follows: TGTGCCAGCAGTGCCGGACGGGATAGCAATCAGCCCCAGCATTTT. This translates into CASSAGRDSNQPQHF.

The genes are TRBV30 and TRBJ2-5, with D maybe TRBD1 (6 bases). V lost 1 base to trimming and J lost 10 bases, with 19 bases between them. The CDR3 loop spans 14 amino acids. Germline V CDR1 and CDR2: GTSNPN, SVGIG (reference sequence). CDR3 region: CAWSAGTAWGHQYF. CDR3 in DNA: TGTGCCTGGAGTGCCGGCACAGCTTGGGGGCACCAGTACTTC.

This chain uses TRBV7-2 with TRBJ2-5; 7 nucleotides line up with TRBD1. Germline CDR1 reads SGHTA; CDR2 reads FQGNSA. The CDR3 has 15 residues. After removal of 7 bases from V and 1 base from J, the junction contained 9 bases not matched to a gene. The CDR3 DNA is TGTGCCAGCACCCAGGGGGACCTAATCCAAGAGACCCAGTACTTC. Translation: CASTQGDLIQETQYF.

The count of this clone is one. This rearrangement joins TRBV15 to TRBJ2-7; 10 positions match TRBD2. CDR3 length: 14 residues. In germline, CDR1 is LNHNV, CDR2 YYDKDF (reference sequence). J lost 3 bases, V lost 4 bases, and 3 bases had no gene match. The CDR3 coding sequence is TGTGCCACCAGCACGCCTAGCGGGAGCTACGAGCAGTACTTC. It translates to CATSTPSGSYEQYF.

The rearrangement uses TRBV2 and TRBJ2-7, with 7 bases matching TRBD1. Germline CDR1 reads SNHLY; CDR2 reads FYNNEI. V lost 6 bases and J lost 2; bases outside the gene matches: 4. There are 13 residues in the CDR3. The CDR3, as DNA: TGTGCCAGCAGGGGGGACAGCCCCTACGAGCAGTACTTC. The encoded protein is CASRGDSPYEQYF.

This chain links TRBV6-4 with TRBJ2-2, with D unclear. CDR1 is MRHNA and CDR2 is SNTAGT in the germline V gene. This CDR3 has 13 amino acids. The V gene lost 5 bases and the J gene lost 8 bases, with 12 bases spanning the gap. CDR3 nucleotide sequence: TGTGCCAGCAGTTGGGAAGAAGGAGGGGAGCTGTTTTTT. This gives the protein CASSWEEGGELFF.

For the CDR3, the DNA is TGCAGTGCTAGAGAAGAGACCCAGTACTTC. Translation gives CSAREETQYF. This chain joins TRBV20-1 and TRBJ2-5; D uncertain. CDR3 length equals 10 residues. CDR1 and CDR2 from the germline V gene are DFQATT and SNEGSKA (reference sequence). Trimming took off 0 bases at V and 4 bases at J, with 0 bases between the two ends.